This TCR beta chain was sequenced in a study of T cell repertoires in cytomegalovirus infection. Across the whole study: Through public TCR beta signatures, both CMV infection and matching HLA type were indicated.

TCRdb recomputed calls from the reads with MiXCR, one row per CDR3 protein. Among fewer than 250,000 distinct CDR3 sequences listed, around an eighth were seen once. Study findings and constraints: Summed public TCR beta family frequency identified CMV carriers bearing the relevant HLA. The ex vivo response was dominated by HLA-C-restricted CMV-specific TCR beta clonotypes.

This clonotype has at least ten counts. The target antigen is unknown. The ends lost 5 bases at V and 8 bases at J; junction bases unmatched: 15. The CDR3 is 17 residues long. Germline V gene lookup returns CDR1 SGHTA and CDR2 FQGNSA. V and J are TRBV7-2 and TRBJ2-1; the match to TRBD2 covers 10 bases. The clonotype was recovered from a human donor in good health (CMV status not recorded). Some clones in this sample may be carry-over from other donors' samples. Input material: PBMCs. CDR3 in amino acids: CASSPLRAGGLLDEQFF. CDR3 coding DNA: TGTGCCAGCAGCCCCCTGAGAGCGGGAGGGCTCCTCGATGAGCAGTTCTTC.